The sequence of this TCR beta chain was determined in a study of cytomegalovirus exposure and HLA in healthy donors (dated 2017 in TCRdb). In the study overall: According to an earlier analysis of around 600 of the donors, some 180 million T cells yielded over 100 million unique TCR beta sequences and 276 Gb of sequence data. Because of strong linkage in the cohort, five DR-DQ haplotypes were treated as single units for association and clustering. HLA typing covered class I and class II loci at four-digit resolution. Along with the approximately 620-subject first cohort, a separate validation cohort of over a hundred different subjects was used. About 280 gigabases of sequencing data and around 90 million unique TCR sequences made up an early release that covered under 750 HLA-typed donors. In an earlier analysis of 587 of the donors, high-throughput TCR beta sequencing was used to judge whether each TCR beta V gene segment behaved as functional or pseudogenic. The T cell repertoires of 666 subjects were profiled by immunosequencing and related to cytomegalovirus serostatus. The study combined high-throughput TCR immunosequencing, statistical association of individual TCRs with disease status, and machine learning to predict cytomegalovirus infection status. Among roughly 400 genotyped donors of the cohort, an average of about 240,000 unique TCR beta nucleotide sequences were sequenced per donor, roughly 18% of them non-productive. Donor age, sex, ethnicity and CMV serostatus were collected together with the repertoire data. In a later analysis, previously published TCR beta repertoires from 666 donors were re-analyzed and high-resolution HLA genotyping was added so that TCR occurrence patterns could be studied. Rather than drawing on any new phenotypic data, the later analysis identified candidate immune exposures from TCR beta sequences and the way those sequences occurred across donors. Every discovery cohort repertoire had been produced on one sequencing platform. The number of typed donors differed by locus: about 620-630 for A, B, C, DRB1 and DQB1; 500 to 550 for DQA1; over 600 for DPA1; and 400 to 480 for DPB1. Genome-wide SNP genotypes for about 65% of the roughly 670 donors were used in a later genetic analysis, which treated that subset as a discovery cohort. The study was designed to test whether signatures of past pathogen exposure could be identified by cataloging public T cell receptors. Of the 300 to 500 genotyped donors, approximately 81% were placed in the genetic ancestry cluster associated with self-reported Caucasian donors. Study-wide findings and limitations: Specific HLA alleles were associated with 15,000 to 20,000 TCR beta sequences at a false discovery rate of 0.05 in a later analysis. According to a later analysis, TCR association rates differed among HLA loci, with DRB1 alleles showing the most associated TCRs and HLA-C alleles showing the fewest. The 87-base-pair reads could not distinguish some IMGT-functional V segments, including TRBV6-2 and TRBV6-3, so those segments were excluded. The only immune exposure information available for the cohort was CMV serostatus. A later analysis found that HLA-associated TCR beta chains were more clonally expanded and had lower generation probabilities than equally common non-associated chains. Because HLA typing was unavailable for some donors at each locus, only the typed subset was used in association tests. According to the authors, the approach could potentially be generalized to other disease states and immunological phenotypes. According to a later genetic analysis, donors in an Asian-associated ancestry cluster had fewer N-insertions in productive TCRs than the roughly 660-donor mean. In an earlier analysis of a few hundred of the donors, most TCR beta V segments were observed in productive rearrangements about 87% or about 30% of the time, broadly matching IMGT annotations. Presence/absence analyses assumed roughly uniform sequencing depth across donors, an assumption that may not hold. In the study, about 150 TCR beta chains were listed as associated with cytomegalovirus. In a later analysis, several top co-occurrence clusters were reported to appear linked to parvovirus B19, influenza, CMV and Epstein-Barr virus. A further reported finding was that TCR beta sequences accurately predicted the HLA-A and HLA-B alleles for most subjects in the first cohort. Because counts were too low, about 18 rarely observed V segments, including chromosome 9 orphons, were excluded from the earlier analysis of roughly 580 of the donors. A few of the identified cytomegalovirus-associated TCR beta chains were confirmed in vitro to be specific for cytomegalovirus antigens. In a later analysis, most CMV-associated TCR beta chains were found to appear HLA-restricted, with HLA associations seemingly driven largely by CMV exposure. While some public TCRs were present in many individuals, most TCR sequences turned up only very rarely across donors. When HLA alleles, especially DR and DQ, strongly co-occurred, TCR associations were difficult to assign to individual alleles. A cluster of highly shared sequence variants was judged likely to represent a technical artifact of the sequencing pipeline. In this cohort, only TCR beta chains were sequenced, and detectable features were limited by the absence of alpha or paired-chain data. Correlated functional status among segregating V segments might reflect linkage disequilibrium, but an unknown experimental factor could not be ruled out. A later genetic analysis associated a missense DCLRE1C variant with V-gene and J-gene trimming of TCR beta chains, and an independent cohort replicated the association. The classifier was reported to diagnose cytomegalovirus status with high specificity and sensitivity in both the original cohort and the validation cohort.

As encoded in the germline V gene (reference sequence), CDR1 is LNHDA while CDR2 is SQIVND. Inclusive of the bounding cysteine and phenylalanine, the CDR3 is 16 residues long. Left in the record is the CDR3 DNA by itself, 48 bases read in frame from the first base. Unmatched junction bases come to 6, with V trimmed by 4 bases and J by 0 bases. Library generation was performed with the immunoSEQ multiplex PCR assay. The multiplex PCR relied on a mix of 60 forward primers for TCR Vbeta segments and 13 reverse primers for TCR Jbeta segments. A multiplex PCR assay on genomic DNA amplified the CDR3 region of rearranged TCR beta genes. The Illumina HiSeq System was used to sequence the amplified TCR beta libraries as 87-base-pair reads. Regarding the original processing steps: In a later analysis, some 80 million unique TCR beta chains were counted across the approximately 670 repertoires, and about 10 million of these chains were shared by at least two donors. Raw reads were error-corrected and collapsed into unique sequences with a nearest-neighbor algorithm that merged closely related sequences to remove PCR and sequencing errors. To assign V, D and J gene segments, CDR3 sequences were aligned to IMGT reference sequences. Each retained sequence needed at least a six-nucleotide match to both a V gene segment and a J gene segment. A rearrangement was called productive if the CDR3 had no stop codons and remained in frame with V and J, and every other rearrangement was called non-productive. Following IMGT convention, CDR3 was defined as the stretch from the second conserved V-encoded cysteine up to the conserved J-encoded phenylalanine. Sequences without an unambiguous match to a single V gene segment were excluded from the earlier analysis of about 600 of the donors. In an earlier analysis of almost 600 of the donors, a V segment was called functional when productive rearrangements were above 56.7%, and segregating when the standard deviation between donors exceeded 5%. A statistical classification framework was built for diagnosing cytomegalovirus status from the catalog of TCR beta chain sequences. V and J gene assignment, in a later analysis, came from comparing TCR nucleotide sequences with IMGT/GENE-DB human TR gene sequences. A later analysis assigned CDR3 sequences and most-parsimonious VDJ recombination scenarios with the TCRdist pipeline. In a later analysis, each TCR beta chain was defined by its CDR3 amino acid sequence together with its V-gene family, and reads lacking a unique V-gene family were excluded. In a later analysis, 450 to 600 highly shared, low-generation-probability nucleotide sequences were removed to address suspected cross-contamination and a sequencing artifact. In a later analysis, a clonal expansion index was calculated for each public chain from normalized within-repertoire ranks of inferred template counts. In a later analysis, generation probabilities were computed using a VDJ recombination model fitted to out-of-frame rearrangements, and the results were checked against IGoR. A later analysis scored TCR-TCR, TCR-HLA and TCR-CMV co-occurrence with hypergeometric tests, applying a repertoire-size bias correction to TCR pairs. To estimate false discovery rates, a later analysis permuted the HLA or CMV assignments 20 times. In a later analysis, co-occurring TCRs were grouped with DBSCAN, and TCRdist sequence similarity was added when clustering was performed within HLA-allele-positive subsets. Repertoires with fewer than 30,000 or more than 120,000 public chains, plus five repertoires with anomalous nucleotide sharing, were excluded from co-occurrence clustering. This is the immuneACCESS table as TCRdb keeps it, with only in-frame sequences that have V and J called. A part of the clones is gone; compared with another copy, unresolved V genes explain less than half, and the rest is unexplained. Clone size and the V and J calls come from that table; the DNA yielded D and trimming. This sample holds 180,000 or so clones; about four fifths were observed only once. The ten most abundant clones make up about 2.1% of the sample.

In total, 666 healthy bone marrow donors made up the cohort. At the time of sampling, all cohort members were nominally healthy, though unrecorded immune exposures were likely present. The donor was CMV seronegative and belonged to the group of several hundred seronegative cohort members. Every donor gave a peripheral blood sample, and the peripheral blood mononuclear cells from that sample were used for TCR beta sequencing. Genomic DNA extraction from the blood cell samples was performed with the Qiagen DNeasy Blood Extraction Kit. For this clone: No cognate antigen has been identified for it. No base quality information exists; no much larger clone differs at one position.

The chain employs TRBV19 and TRBJ2-5, with 9 junctional bases fitting TRBD2. The sequence was obtained from a woman aged 30 to 39 in good health and CMV-seronegative. Sequenced input: PBMCs. The CDR3 is CASSTRSGGHQETQYF. The nucleotide sequence is given as TGTGCCAGTAGTACCCGTAGCGGGGGCCACCAAGAGACCCAGTACTTC.